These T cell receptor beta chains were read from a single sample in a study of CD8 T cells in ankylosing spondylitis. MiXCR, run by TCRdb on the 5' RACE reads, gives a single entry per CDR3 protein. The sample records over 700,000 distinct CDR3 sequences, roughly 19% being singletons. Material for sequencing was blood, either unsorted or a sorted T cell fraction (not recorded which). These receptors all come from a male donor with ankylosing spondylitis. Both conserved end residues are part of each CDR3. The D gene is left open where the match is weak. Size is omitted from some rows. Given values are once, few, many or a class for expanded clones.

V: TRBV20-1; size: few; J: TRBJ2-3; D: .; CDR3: CSARVSTVTDTQYF; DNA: TGCAGTGCTAGAGTCAGTACCGTCACAGATACGCAGTATTTT
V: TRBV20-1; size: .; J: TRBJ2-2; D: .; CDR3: CSAAGLANTGELFF; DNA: TGCAGTGCTGCCGGGCTGGCGAACACCGGGGAGCTGTTTTTT
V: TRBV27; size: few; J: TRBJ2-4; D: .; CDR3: CASGELAKNIQYF; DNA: TGTGCCAGCGGGGAGTTGGCCAAAAACATTCAGTACTTC
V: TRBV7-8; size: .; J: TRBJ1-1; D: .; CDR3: CASSLDGATNTEAFF; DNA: TGTGCCAGCAGCTTAGACGGGGCCACGAACACTGAAGCTTTCTTT
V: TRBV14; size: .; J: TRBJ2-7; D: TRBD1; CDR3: CASSQEGTGNYEQYF; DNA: TGTGCCAGCAGCCAAGAGGGGACAGGGAACTACGAGCAGTACTTC
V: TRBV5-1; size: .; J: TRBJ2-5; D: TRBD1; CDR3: CASSFTGEETQYF; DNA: TGCGCCAGCAGCTTCACAGGGGAAGAGACCCAGTACTTC
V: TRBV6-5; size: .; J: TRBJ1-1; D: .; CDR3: CASSYSRGVGVGTEAFF; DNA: TGTGCCAGCAGTTACTCGCGAGGGGTGGGCGTCGGCACTGAAGCTTTCTTT
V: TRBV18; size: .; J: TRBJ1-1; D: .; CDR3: CASSPHPLDRNTEAFF; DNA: TGTGCCAGCTCACCCCACCCTCTGGACAGGAACACTGAAGCTTTCTTT
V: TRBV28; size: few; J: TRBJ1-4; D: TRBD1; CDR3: CASSFYPGQGASNEKLFF; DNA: TGTGCCAGCAGTTTCTACCCGGGACAGGGGGCCTCAAATGAAAAACTGTTTTTT
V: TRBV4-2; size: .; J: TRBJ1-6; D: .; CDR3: CASSQEGQAYNSPLHF; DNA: TGTGCCAGCAGCCAAGAGGGACAAGCCTATAATTCACCCCTCCACTTT
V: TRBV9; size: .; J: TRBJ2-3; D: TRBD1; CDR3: CASSPRGTGITDTQYF; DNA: TGTGCCAGCAGCCCCCGAGGGACAGGGATCACAGATACGCAGTATTTT
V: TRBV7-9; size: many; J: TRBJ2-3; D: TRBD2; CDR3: CASSSLSGGTTDTQYF; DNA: TGTGCCAGCAGCTCACTTAGCGGGGGGACCACAGATACGCAGTATTTT
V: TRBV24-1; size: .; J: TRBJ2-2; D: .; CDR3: CATSVRGTVDTGELFF; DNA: TGTGCCACCAGTGTAAGGGGAACGGTCGACACCGGGGAGCTGTTTTTT
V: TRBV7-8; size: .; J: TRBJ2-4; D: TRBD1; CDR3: CATGQGPIAKNIQYF; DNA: TGTGCCACCGGACAGGGGCCTATAGCCAAAAACATTCAGTACTTC
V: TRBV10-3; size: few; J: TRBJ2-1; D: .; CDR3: CAISGVRRDNEQFF; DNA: TGTGCCATCAGTGGGGTGAGGCGCGACAATGAGCAGTTCTTC
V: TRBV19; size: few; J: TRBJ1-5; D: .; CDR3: CASRRRQSTPPPQHF; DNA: TGTGCCAGTAGGCGTCGACAGTCGACCCCGCCGCCCCAGCATTTT
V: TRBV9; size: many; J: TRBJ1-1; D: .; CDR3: CASSVSVNTEAFF; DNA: TGTGCCAGCAGCGTATCGGTGAACACTGAAGCTTTCTTT
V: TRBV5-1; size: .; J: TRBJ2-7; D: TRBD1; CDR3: CASSYPGTGVYEQYF; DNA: TGCGCCAGCAGCTACCCCGGGACAGGGGTCTACGAGCAGTACTTC
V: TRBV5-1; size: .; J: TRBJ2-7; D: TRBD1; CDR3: CASSSGQDIHEQYF; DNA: TGCGCCAGCAGCTCAGGACAGGACATCCACGAGCAGTACTTC
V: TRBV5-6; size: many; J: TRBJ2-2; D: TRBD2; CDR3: CASSLRLAGDYAGELFF; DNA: TGTGCCAGCAGCTTGCGTCTAGCGGGAGATTATGCCGGGGAGCTGTTTTTT
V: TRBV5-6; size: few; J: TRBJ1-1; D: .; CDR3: CASSFEARAEAFF; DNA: TGTGCCAGCAGCTTCGAGGCGAGGGCTGAAGCTTTCTTT
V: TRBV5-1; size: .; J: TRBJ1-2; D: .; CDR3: CASSLGPGPERANYGYTF; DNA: TGCGCCAGCAGCTTGGGCCCGGGCCCCGAGCGGGCTAACTATGGCTACACCTTC
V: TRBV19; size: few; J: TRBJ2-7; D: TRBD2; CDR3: CASSSSGIYEQYF; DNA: TGTGCCAGTAGTAGCAGCGGGATCTACGAGCAGTACTTC
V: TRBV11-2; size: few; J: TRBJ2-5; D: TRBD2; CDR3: CASSLGEGGGETQYF; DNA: TGTGCCAGCAGCTTAGGGGAGGGCGGCGGGGAGACCCAGTACTTC
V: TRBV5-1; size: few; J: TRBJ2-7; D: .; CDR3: CASSLDSVGFLEQYF; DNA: TGCGCCAGCAGCTTGGACAGCGTGGGATTTTTGGAGCAGTACTTC
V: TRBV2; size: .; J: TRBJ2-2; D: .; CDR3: CASRRTTGGELFF; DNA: TGTGCCAGCAGAAGGACGACGGGCGGGGAGCTGTTTTTT
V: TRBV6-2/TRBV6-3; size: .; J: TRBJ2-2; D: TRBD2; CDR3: CASSYGGGNTGELFF; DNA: TGTGCCAGCAGTTATGGCGGGGGGAACACCGGGGAGCTGTTTTTT
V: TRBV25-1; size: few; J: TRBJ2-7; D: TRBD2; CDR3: CASMRTSGRAGEQYF; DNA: TGTGCCAGCATGAGGACTAGCGGGAGGGCGGGCGAGCAGTACTTC
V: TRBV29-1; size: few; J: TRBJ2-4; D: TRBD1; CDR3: CSVGGDRAQRDIQYF; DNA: TGCAGCGTTGGGGGGGACAGGGCCCAAAGGGACATTCAGTACTTC
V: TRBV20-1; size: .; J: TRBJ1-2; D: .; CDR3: CSARRQGIVGGYTF; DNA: TGCAGTGCTAGGAGGCAGGGAATCGTTGGGGGCTACACCTTC
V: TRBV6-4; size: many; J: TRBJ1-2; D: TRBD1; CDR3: CASSDRSGQGARGYGYTF; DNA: TGTGCCAGCAGTGACCGGTCGGGACAGGGGGCGCGTGGCTATGGCTACACCTTC
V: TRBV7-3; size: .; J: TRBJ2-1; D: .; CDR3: CASSLTSGEVSYNEQFF; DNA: TGTGCCAGCAGCTTAACTTCGGGGGAGGTCTCCTACAATGAGCAGTTCTTC
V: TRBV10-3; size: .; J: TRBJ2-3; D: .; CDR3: CAISMTPGDTQYF; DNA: TGTGCCATCAGTATGACTCCAGGGGATACGCAGTATTTT